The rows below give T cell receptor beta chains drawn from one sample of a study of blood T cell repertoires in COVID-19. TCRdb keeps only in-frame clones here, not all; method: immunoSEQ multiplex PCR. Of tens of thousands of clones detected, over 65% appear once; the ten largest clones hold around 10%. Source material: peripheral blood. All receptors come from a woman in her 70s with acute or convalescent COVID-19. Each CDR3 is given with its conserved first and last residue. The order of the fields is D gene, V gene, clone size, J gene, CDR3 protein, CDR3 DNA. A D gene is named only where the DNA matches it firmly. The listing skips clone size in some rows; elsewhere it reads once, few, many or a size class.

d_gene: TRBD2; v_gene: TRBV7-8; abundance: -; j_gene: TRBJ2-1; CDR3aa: CASSYRLAGEGNEQFF; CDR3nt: TGTGCCAGCAGCTATAGACTAGCGGGAGAGGGGAATGAGCAGTTCTTC
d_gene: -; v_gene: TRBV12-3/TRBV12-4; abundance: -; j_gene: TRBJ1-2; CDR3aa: CASSRDIGYGYTF; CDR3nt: TGTGCCAGCAGCCGGGACATTGGCTATGGCTACACCTTC
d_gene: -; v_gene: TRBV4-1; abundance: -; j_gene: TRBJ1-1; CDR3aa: CASSRTANTEAFF; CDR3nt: TGCGCCAGCAGCCGAACAGCGAACACTGAAGCTTTCTTT
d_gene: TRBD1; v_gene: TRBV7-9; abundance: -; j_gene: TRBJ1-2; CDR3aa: CASSPTGDDGYTF; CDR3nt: TGTGCCAGCAGCCCCACAGGGGACGATGGCTACACCTTC
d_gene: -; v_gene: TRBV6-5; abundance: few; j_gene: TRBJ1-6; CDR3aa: CASVVPGNSPLHF; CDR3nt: TGTGCCAGCGTAGTCCCAGGCAATTCACCCCTCCACTTT
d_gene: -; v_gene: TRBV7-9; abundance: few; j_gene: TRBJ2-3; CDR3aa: CASSLGFLGSGPSRGTQYF; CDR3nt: TGTGCCAGCAGCTTAGGTTTTCTGGGGAGCGGGCCTTCCCGCGGGACGCAGTATTTT
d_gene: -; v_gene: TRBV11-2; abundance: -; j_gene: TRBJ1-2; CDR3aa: CASSFRQDSVYGYTF; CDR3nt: TGTGCCAGCAGCTTTCGACAGGACAGCGTCTATGGCTACACCTTC
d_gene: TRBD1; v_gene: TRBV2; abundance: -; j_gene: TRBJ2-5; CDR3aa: CASSDRTGRQTQYF; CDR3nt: TGTGCCAGCAGTGACCGGACAGGGCGGCAGACCCAGTACTTC
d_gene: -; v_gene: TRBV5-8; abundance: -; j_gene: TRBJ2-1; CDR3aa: CASSLRGDTYNEQFF; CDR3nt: TGTGCCAGCAGCTTAAGAGGGGACACCTACAATGAGCAGTTCTTC
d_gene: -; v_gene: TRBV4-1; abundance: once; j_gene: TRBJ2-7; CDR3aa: CASSQGGGLYEQYF; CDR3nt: TGCGCCAGCAGCCAAGGTGGGGGACTCTACGAGCAGTACTTC
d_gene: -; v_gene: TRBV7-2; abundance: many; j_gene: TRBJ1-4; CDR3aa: CASSSRGQWNEKLFF; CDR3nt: TGTGCCAGCAGCTCCCGAGGACAATGGAATGAAAAACTGTTTTTT
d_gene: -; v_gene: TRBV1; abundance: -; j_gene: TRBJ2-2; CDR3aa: CTSSQGGFAGGQNTGELFF; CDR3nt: TGCACCAGCAGCCAAGGTGGCTTTGCGGGGGGCCAGAACACCGGGGAGCTGTTTTTT
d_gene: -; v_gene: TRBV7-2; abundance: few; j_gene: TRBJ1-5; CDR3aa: CASSRGGAQPQHF; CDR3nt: TGTGCCAGCAGCCGCGGGGGAGCCCAGCCCCAGCATTTT
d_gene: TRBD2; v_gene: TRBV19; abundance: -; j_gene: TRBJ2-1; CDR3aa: CASRGTSGRGSSYNEQFF; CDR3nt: TGTGCCAGTAGGGGGACTAGCGGGAGGGGAAGCTCCTACAATGAGCAGTTCTTC
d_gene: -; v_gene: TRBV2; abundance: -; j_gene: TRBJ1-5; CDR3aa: CASSDSREQPQHF; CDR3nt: TGTGCCAGCAGTGATAGCCGGGAACAGCCCCAGCATTTT
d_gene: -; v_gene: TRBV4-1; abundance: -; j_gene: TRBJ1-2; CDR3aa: CASSQVWQGLGYTF; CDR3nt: TGCGCCAGCAGCCAAGTTTGGCAGGGATTGGGCTACACCTTC
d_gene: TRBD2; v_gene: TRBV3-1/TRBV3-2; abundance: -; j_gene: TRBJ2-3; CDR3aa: CASSPTSGSTDTQYF; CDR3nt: TGTGCCAGCAGTCCGACTAGCGGGAGCACAGATACGCAGTATTTT
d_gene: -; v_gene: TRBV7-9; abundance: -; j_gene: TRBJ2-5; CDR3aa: CASSLTPRVGETQYF; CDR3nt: TGTGCCAGCAGCCTAACTCCCCGGGTAGGAGAGACCCAGTACTTC
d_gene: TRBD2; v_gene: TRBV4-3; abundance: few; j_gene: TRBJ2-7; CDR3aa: CASSQEGGSRFYEQYF; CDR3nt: TGCGCCAGCAGCCAAGAAGGCGGGAGCAGGTTCTACGAGCAGTACTTC
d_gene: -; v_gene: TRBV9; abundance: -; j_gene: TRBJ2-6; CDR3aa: CASSSGGRPSGANVLTF; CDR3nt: TGTGCCAGCAGCTCTGGAGGCAGGCCCTCTGGGGCCAACGTCCTGACTTTC
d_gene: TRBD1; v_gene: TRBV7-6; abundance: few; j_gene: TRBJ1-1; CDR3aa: CASSPNQGASTEAFF; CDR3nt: TGTGCCAGCAGCCCGAATCAGGGGGCGAGTACTGAAGCTTTCTTT
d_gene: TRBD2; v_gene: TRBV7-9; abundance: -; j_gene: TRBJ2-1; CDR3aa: CASRASGRNNEQFF; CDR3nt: TGTGCCAGCAGGGCTAGCGGGAGGAACAATGAGCAGTTCTTC
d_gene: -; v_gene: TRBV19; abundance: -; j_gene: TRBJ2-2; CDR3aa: CASSIVAGSTGELFF; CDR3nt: TGTGCCAGTAGTATAGTAGCCGGATCCACCGGGGAGCTGTTTTTT
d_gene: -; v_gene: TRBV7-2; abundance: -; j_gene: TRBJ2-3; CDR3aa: CASSVGGTDTQYF; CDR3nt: TGTGCCAGCAGCGTCGGGGGCACAGATACGCAGTATTTT
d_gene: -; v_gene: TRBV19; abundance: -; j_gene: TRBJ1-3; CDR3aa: CASSITGITGNTIYF; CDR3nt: TGTGCCAGTAGTATAACAGGGATTACTGGAAACACCATATATTTT
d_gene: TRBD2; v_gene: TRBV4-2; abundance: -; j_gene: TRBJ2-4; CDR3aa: CASSQDKIGWRGGANIQYF; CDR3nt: TGTGCCAGCAGCCAAGATAAAATTGGATGGCGGGGGGGGGCGAACATTCAGTACTTC
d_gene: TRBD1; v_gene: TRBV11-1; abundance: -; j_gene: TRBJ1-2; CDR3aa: CASSRDSLYGYTF; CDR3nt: TGTGCCAGCAGCAGGGACAGTCTCTATGGCTACACCTTC
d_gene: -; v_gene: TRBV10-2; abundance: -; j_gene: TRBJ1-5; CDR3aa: CASSESRSDISLRQPQHF; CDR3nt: TGCGCCAGCAGTGAGTCACGGTCCGACATATCCCTAAGGCAGCCCCAGCATTTT
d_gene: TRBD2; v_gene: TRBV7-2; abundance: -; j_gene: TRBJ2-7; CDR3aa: CASSLSSGTYYEQYF; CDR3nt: TGTGCCAGCAGCTTGAGTAGCGGGACATACTACGAGCAGTACTTC
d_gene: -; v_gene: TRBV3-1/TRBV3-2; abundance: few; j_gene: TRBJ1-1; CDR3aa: CASRSRGGTEAFF; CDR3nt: TGTGCCAGCAGGTCGCGGGGGGGCACTGAAGCTTTCTTT
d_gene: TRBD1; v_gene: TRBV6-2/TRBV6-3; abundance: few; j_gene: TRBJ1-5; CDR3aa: CASSSATGGNQPQHF; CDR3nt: TGTGCCAGCAGTTCAGCGACAGGGGGGAATCAGCCCCAGCATTTT
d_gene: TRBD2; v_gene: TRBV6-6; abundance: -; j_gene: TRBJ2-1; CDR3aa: CASSSGSSYNEQFF; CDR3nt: TGTGCCAGCAGTAGCGGGAGCTCCTACAATGAGCAGTTCTTC
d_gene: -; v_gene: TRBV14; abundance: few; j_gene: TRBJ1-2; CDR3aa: CASSRAGATYGYTF; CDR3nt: TGTGCCAGCAGTCGAGCAGGGGCCACTTATGGCTACACCTTC
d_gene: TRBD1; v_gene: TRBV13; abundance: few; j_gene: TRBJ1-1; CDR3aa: CASSATGGANTEAFF; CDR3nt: TGTGCCAGCAGCGCAACAGGGGGCGCGAACACTGAAGCTTTCTTT
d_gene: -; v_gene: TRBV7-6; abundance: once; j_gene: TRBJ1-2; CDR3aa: CASSAHRDYGYTF; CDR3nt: TGTGCCAGCAGCGCTCACAGGGACTATGGCTACACCTTC
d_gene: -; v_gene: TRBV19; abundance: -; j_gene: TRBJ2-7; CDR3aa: CASSIAVQGSYEQYF; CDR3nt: TGTGCCAGTAGTATTGCTGTCCAGGGATCCTACGAGCAGTACTTC
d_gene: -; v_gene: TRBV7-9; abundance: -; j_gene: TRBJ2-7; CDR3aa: CASTTQTAYEQYF; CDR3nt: TGTGCCAGCACCACGCAAACAGCCTACGAGCAGTACTTC
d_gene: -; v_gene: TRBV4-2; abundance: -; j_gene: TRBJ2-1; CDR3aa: CASSQDMGSDEQFF; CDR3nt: TGTGCCAGCAGCCAAGATATGGGGAGCGATGAGCAGTTCTTC
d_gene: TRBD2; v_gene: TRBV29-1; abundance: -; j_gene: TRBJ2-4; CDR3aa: CSVRGGANIQYF; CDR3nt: TGCAGCGTTCGGGGGGGCGCAAACATTCAGTACTTC
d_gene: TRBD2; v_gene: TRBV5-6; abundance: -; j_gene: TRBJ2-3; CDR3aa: CASSLTGGTSGRTDTQYF; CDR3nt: TGTGCCAGCAGCCTAACCGGGGGGACTAGCGGGAGGACAGATACGCAGTATTTT
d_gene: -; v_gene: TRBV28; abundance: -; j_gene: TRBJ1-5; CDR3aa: CASSPRQANQPQHF; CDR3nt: TGTGCCAGCAGTCCCCGACAGGCCAATCAGCCCCAGCATTTT
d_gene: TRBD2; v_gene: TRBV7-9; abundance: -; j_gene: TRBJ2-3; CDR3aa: CASSYTSGVGVAQYF; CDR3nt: TGTGCCAGCAGCTACACTAGCGGGGTTGGCGTTGCGCAGTATTTT